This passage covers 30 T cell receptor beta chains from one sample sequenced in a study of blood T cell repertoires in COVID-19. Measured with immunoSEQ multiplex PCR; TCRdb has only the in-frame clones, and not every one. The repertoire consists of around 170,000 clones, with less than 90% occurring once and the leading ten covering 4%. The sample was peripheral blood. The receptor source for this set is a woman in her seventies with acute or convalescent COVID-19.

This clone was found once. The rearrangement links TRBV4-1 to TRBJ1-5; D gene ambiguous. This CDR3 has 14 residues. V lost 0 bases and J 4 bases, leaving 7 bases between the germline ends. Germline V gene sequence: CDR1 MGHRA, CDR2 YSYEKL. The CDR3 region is CASSQERANQPQHF. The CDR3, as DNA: TGCGCCAGCAGCCAAGAGAGGGCAAATCAGCCCCAGCATTTT.

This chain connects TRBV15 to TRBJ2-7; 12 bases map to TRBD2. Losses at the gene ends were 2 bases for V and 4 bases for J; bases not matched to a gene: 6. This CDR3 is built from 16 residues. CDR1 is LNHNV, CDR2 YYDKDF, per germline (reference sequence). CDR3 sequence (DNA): TGTGCCACCAGCAGAAAGACTAGCGGGAGTGGGTACGAGCAGTACTTC. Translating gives CATSRKTSGSGYEQYF.

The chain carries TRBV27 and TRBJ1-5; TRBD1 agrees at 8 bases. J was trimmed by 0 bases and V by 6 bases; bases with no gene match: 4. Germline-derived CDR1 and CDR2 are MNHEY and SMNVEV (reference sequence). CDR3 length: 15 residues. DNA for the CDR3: TGTGCCAGCAGCCGACAGGGGCTTAGCAATCAGCCCCAGCATTTT. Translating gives CASSRQGLSNQPQHF.

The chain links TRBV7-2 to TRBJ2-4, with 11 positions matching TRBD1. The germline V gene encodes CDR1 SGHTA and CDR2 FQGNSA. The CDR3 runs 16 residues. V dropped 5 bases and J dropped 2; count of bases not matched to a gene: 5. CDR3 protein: CASSPGTGGSKNIQYF. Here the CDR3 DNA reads TGTGCCAGCAGCCCAGGGACAGGGGGTTCCAAAAACATTCAGTACTTC.

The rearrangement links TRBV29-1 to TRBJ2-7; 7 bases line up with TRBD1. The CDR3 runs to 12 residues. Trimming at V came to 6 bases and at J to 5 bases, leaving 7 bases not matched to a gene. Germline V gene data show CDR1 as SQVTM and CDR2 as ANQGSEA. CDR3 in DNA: TGCAGCGTGGGGGACAGCCCGAACGAGCAGTACTTC. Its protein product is CSVGDSPNEQYF.

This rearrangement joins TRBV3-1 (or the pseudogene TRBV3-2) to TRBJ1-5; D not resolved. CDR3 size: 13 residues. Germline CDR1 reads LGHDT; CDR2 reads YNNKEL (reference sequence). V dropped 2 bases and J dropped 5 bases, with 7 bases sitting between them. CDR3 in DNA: TGTGCCAGCAGCCAATACAGTGATCAGCCCCAGCATTTT. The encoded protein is CASSQYSDQPQHF.

In DNA form, the CDR3 reads TGTGCCAGCAGCTTGGGTCCGGGGACACGCACAGATACGCAGTATTTT. As protein: CASSLGPGTRTDTQYF. The genes are TRBV5-4 and TRBJ2-3; a possible D gene is TRBD1 (6 bases). Germline values: CDR1 SGHNT, CDR2 YYREEE (reference sequence). V lost 0 bases to trimming and J lost 1 base, with 12 bases between them. This CDR3 comprises 16 residues. The complete variable domain, with remaining parts taken from reference TRBV5-4 and TRBJ2-3, reads ETGVTQSPTHLIKTRGQQVTLRCSSQSGHNTVSWYQQALGQGPQFIFQYYREEENGRGNFPPRFSGLQFPNYSSELNVNALELDDSALYLCASSLGPGTRTDTQYFGPGTRLTVL.

CDR3 sequence reads: CASSPYSTGSGAFF. DNA for the CDR3: TGTGCCAGCAGCCCTTACTCGACAGGGTCGGGAGCTTTCTTT. This sequence joins TRBV5-4 and TRBJ1-1; TRBD1 matches at 7 bases. The trim removed 4 bases at V and 10 bases at J, leaving 13 bases unmatched. CDR1 is SGHNT and CDR2 is YYREEE in the germline V gene (reference sequence). There are 14 residues in the CDR3.

The CDR3, as DNA: TGTGCCAGCAGCCTATACAATGAGCAGTTCTTC. It is translated as CASSLYNEQFF. The chain uses TRBV3-1 (or the pseudogene TRBV3-2) and TRBJ2-1; D gene uncertain. CDR3 size: 11 residues. Trimming left V 4 bases short and J 4 bases short, with 2 bases between. CDR1 LGHDT and CDR2 YNNKEL come from the germline V gene (reference sequence).

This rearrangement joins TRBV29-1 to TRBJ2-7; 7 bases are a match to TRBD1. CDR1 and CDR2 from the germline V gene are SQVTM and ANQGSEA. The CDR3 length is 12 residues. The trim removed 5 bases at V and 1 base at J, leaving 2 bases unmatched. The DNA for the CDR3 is TGCAGCGTTAGACAGGGTTCCTACGAGCAGTACTTC. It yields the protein CSVRQGSYEQYF.

CDR3: CASSYGPGQGSQPQHF. The CDR3, as DNA: TGTGCCAGCAGTTACGGCCCGGGACAGGGGAGTCAGCCCCAGCATTTT. The J gene is TRBJ1-5, the V gene TRBV6-6; 10 bases align to TRBD1. The germline V gene encodes CDR1 MNHNY and CDR2 SVGAGI (reference sequence). The V and J ends lost 2 bases and 6 bases, in that order; junction bases with no gene match: 7. The length of the CDR3 is 16 residues.

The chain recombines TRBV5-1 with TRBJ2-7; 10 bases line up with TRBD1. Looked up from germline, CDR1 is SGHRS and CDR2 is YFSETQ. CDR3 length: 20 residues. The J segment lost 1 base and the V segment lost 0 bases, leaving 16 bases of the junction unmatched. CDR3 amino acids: CASSLVTQSGQGRSSYEQYF. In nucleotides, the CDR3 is TGCGCCAGCAGCTTGGTGACCCAGTCGGGACAGGGGCGTTCTTCCTACGAGCAGTACTTC.

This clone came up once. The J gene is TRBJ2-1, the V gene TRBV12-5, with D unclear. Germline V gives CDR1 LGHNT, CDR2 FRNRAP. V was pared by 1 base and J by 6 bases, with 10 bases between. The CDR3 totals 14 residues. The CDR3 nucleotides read TGTGCTAGTGGTTTGGACGGGTCGTTCAATGAGCAGTTCTTC. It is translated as CASGLDGSFNEQFF.

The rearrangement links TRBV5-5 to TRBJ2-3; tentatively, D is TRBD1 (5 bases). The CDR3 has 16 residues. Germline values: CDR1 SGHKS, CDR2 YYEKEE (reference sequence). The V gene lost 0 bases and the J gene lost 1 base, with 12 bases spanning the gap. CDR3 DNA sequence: TGTGCCAGCAGCTTGGGGCAGGGTATTGGCACAGATACGCAGTATTTT. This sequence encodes CASSLGQGIGTDTQYF.

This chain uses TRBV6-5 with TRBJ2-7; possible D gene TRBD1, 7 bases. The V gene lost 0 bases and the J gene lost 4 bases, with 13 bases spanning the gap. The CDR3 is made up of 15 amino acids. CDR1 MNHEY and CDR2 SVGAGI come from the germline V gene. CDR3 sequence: CASSYSEGARYEQYF. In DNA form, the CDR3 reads TGTGCCAGCAGTTACTCGGAGGGGGCGCGTTACGAGCAGTACTTC.

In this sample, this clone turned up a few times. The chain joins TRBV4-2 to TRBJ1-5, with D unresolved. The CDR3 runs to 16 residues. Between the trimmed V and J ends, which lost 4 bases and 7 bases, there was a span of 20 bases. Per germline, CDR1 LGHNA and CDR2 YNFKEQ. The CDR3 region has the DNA TGTGCCAGCAGCCCGCGGGCTGGAGGGATAGGGCAGCCCCAGCATTTT. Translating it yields CASSPRAGGIGQPQHF.

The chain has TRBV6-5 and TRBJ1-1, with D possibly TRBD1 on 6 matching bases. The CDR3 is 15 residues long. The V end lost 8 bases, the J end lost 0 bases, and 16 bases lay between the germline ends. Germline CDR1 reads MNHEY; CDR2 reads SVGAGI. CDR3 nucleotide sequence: TGTGCCAGCCAGGTAGTGACAGGAGTGAACACTGAAGCTTTCTTT. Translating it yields CASQVVTGVNTEAFF.

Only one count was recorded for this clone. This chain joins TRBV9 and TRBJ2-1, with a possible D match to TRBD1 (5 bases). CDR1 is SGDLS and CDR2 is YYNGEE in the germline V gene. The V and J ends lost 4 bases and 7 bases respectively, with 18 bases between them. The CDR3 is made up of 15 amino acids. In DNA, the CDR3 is TGTGCCAGCAGCCCCCGACAGCCTGTCGGAAATGAGCAGTTCTTC. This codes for CASSPRQPVGNEQFF.

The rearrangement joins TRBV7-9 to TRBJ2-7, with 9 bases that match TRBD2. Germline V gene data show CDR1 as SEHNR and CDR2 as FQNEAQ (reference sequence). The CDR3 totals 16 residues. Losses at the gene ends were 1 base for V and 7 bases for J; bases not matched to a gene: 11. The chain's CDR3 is CASSLDGGRARREQYF. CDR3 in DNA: TGTGCCAGCAGCTTAGATGGCGGGAGGGCCCGTAGGGAGCAGTACTTC.

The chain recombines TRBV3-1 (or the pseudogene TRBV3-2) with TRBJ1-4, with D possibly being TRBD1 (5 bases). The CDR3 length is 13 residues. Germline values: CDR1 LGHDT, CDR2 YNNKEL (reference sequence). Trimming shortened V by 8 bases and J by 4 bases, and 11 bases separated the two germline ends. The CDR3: CASGGLGNEKLFF. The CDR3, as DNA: TGTGCCAGCGGGGGGTTAGGTAATGAAAAACTGTTTTTT.

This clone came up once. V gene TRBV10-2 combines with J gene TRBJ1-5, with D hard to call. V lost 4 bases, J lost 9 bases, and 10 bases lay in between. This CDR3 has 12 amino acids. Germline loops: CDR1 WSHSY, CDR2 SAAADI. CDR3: CASSVAAGPQHF. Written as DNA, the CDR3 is TGCGCCAGCAGTGTGGCCGCGGGGCCCCAGCATTTT.

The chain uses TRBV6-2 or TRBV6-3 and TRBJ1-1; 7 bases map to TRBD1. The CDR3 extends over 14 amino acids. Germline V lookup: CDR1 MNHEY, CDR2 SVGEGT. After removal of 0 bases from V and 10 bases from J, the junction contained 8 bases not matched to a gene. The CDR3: CASSYSSDRVGAFF. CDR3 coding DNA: TGTGCCAGCAGTTACTCGTCAGACAGGGTGGGAGCTTTCTTT.

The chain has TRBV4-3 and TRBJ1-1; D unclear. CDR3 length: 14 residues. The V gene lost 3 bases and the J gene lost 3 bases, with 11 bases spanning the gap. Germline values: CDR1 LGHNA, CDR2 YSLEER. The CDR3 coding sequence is TGCGCCAGCAGCCAGATTGTTAGAGACACTGAAGCTTTCTTT. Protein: CASSQIVRDTEAFF.

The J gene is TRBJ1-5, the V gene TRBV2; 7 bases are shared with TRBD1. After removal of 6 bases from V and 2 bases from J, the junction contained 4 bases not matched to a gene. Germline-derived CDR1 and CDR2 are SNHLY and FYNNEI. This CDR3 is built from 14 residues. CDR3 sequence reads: CASRPTGRNQPQHF. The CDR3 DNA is TGTGCCAGCAGGCCGACAGGGCGCAATCAGCCCCAGCATTTT.

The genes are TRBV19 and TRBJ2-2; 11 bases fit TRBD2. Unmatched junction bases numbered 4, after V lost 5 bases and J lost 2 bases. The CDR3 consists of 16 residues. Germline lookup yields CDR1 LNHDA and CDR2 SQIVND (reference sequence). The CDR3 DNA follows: TGTGCCAGTAGTTCACTAGCGGGAGTAAACACCGGGGAGCTGTTTTTT. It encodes CASSSLAGVNTGELFF.

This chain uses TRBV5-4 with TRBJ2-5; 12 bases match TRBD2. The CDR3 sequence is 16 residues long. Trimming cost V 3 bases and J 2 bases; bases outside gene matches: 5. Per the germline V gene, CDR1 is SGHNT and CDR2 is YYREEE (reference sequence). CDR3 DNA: TGTGCCAGCAGCTCCAAACTAGCGGGGGGACAAGAGACCCAGTACTTC. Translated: CASSSKLAGGQETQYF.

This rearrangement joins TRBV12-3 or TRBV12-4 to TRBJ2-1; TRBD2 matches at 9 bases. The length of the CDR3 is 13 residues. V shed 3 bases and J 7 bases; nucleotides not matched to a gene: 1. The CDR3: CASSLAGGNEQFF. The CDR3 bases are TGTGCCAGCAGTTTGGCGGGGGGGAATGAGCAGTTCTTC.

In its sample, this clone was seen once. The CDR3 here is CASSFRGTWAGELFF. In DNA, the CDR3 is TGCGCCAGCAGCTTTAGAGGAACGTGGGCCGGGGAGCTGTTTTTT. The chain joins TRBV5-1 to TRBJ2-2; no reliable D call. Deletions cut 2 bases from V and 6 bases from J, with 14 bases between. Germline lookup yields CDR1 SGHRS and CDR2 YFSETQ. The CDR3 runs to 15 residues.

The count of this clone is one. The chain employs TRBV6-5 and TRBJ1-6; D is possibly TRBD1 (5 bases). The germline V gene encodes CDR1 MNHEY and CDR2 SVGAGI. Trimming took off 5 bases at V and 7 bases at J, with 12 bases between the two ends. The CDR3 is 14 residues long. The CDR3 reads CASSLRSGNSPLHF. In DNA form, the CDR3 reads TGTGCCAGCAGTCTTCGGTCAGGGAATTCACCCCTCCACTTT.

CDR3 DNA sequence: TGTGCCAGCAGTTTACCGGGGGTAACTAATGAAAAACTGTTTTTT. Protein product: CASSLPGVTNEKLFF. V gene TRBV28 combines with J gene TRBJ1-4, with a tentative D call TRBD1 (5 bases). Germline CDR1 MDHEN, CDR2 SYDVKM. V lost 2 bases to trimming and J lost 1 base, with 8 bases between them. The CDR3 covers 15 residues.